This paragraph reports one T cell receptor beta chain. Its antigen is still unknown. The CDR3 spans 14 residues. Germline loops: CDR1 SGHNT, CDR2 YYREEE (reference sequence). Trimming shortened V by 4 bases and J by 10 bases, and 15 bases separated the two germline ends. The sample is drawn from a study of OX40 agonist ivuxolimab in advanced cancers. At the level of the study: Three patients, one with hepatocellular carcinoma and two with cutaneous melanoma, responded partially. Overall study findings and caveats: There were also nonresponders showing low normalized T-cell clonal expansion. In the 0.1 to 3.0 mg/kg range, CD4+ and CD8+ blood T cells had expanded clonally by week 6.

Cycle 7 day 1, cycle 4 day 1, and baseline were the timepoints at which blood was sampled. Assay used: immunoSEQ multiplex PCR; TCRdb lists only in-frame clones, some missing. Of 80,000 to 95,000 clones in the sample, 88% were seen once. The sample was CD4+ or CD8+ T cells sorted from blood, taken in a trial of the OX40 agonist ivuxolimab. This TCR came from an adult with an advanced solid tumor such as melanoma, head and neck, liver or kidney cancer. J is TRBJ1-6 and V is TRBV5-4; D is perhaps TRBD1 (5 bases). CDR3 loop: CASSGGWDGSPLHF. The CDR3 bases are TGTGCCAGCAGCGGGGGGTGGGACGGGTCACCCCTCCACTTT.